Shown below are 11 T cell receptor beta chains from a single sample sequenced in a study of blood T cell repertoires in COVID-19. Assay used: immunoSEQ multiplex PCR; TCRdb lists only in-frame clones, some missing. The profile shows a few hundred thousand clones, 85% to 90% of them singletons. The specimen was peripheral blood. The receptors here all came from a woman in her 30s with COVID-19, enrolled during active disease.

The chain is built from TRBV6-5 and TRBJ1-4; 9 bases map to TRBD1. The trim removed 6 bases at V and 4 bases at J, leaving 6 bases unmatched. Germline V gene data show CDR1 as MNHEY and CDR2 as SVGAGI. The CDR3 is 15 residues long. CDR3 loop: CASRRGQGDNEKLFF. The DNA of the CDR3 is TGTGCCAGCAGACGGGGACAGGGCGATAATGAAAAACTGTTTTTT.

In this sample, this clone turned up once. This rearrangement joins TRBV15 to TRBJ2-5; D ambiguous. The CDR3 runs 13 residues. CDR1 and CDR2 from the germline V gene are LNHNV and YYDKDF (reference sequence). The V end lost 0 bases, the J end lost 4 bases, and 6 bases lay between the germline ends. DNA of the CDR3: TGTGCCACCAGCAGAGATCCGAGAGAGACCCAGTACTTC. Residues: CATSRDPRETQYF.

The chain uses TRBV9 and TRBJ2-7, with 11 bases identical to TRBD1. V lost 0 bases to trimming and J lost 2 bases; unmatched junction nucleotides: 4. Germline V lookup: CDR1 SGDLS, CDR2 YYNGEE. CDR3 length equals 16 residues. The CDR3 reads CASSVDWDRGAYEQYF. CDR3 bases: TGTGCCAGCAGCGTAGACTGGGACAGGGGGGCCTACGAGCAGTACTTC.

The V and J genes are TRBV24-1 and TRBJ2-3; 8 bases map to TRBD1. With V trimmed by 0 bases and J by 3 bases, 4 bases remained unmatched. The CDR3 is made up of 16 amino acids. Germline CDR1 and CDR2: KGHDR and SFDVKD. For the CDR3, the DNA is TGTGCCACCAGTGATTTGACAGGGGGACGAACAGATACGCAGTATTTT. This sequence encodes CATSDLTGGRTDTQYF.

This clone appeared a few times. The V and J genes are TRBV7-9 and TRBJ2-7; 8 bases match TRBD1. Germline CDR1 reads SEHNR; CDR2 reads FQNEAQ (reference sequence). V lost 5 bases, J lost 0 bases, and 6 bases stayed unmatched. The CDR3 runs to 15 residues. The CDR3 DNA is TGTGCCAGCAGCGCCCGGGACAGGACCTCCTACGAGCAGTACTTC. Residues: CASSARDRTSYEQYF.

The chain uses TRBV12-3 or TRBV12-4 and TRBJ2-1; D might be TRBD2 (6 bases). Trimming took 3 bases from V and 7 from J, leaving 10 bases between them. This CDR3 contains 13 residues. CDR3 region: CASSLPRGNEQFF. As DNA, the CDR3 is TGTGCCAGCAGTTTGCCACGGGGGAATGAGCAGTTCTTC.

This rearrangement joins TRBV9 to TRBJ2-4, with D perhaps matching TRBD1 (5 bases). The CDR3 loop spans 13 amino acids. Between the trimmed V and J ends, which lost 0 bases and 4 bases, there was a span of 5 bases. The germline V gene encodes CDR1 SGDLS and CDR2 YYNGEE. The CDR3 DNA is TGTGCCAGCAGCGTAGGACAGAAAAACATTCAGTACTTC. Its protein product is CASSVGQKNIQYF.

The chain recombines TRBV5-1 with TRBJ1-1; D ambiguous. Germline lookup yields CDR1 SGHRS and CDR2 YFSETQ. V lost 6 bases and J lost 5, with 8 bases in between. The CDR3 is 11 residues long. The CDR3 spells CASTQITEAFF. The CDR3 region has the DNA TGCGCCAGCACACAAATTACTGAAGCTTTCTTT.

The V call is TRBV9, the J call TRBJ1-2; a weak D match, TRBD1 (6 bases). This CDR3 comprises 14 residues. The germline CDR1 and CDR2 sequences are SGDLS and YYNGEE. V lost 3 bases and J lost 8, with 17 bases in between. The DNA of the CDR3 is TGTGCCAGCAGCGCCCCGATCCAGGGACAAGGCTACACCTTC. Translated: CASSAPIQGQGYTF.

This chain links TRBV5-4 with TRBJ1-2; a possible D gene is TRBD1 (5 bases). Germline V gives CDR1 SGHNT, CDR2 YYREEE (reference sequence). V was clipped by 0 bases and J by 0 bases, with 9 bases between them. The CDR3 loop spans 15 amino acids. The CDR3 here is CASSLGRGANYGYTF. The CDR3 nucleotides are TGTGCCAGCAGCTTGGGTCGGGGGGCTAACTATGGCTACACCTTC.

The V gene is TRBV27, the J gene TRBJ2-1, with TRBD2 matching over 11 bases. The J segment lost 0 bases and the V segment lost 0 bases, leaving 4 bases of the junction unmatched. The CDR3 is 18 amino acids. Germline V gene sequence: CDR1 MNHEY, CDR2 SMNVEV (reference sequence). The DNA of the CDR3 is TGTGCCAGCAGTTTATCTAGCGGGAGGGCAAGCTCCTACAATGAGCAGTTCTTC. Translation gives CASSLSSGRASSYNEQFF.